The T cell receptor (beta chain) described here comes from a study of T-cell reconstitution after alpha-beta-depleted transplantation in children. This clonotype was seen repeatedly, ten times or more. Its antigen is undetermined. This sample's TCRbeta library carried unique molecular identifier barcodes. TCRdb called the PCR reads again in MiXCR, with one record for every CDR3 protein. The table records around 270,000 distinct CDR3 sequences, 6.5% to 9% of them present only once. General study findings and limits: From newly produced T cells came most of the T-cell counts and diversity one year after transplant. Expanded graft clones numbering several hundred reportedly gave rise to alpha-beta T cells about two months after transplant.

Deletions cut 0 bases from V and 5 bases from J, with 6 bases between. Germline CDR1 reads SGHRS; CDR2 reads YFSETQ. The CDR3 loop spans 13 amino acids. The V and J genes are TRBV5-1 and TRBJ2-1; D call uncertain. The receptor was derived from a female patient aged 2 to 10 who had a stem cell transplant for Fanconi anemia, so the T cells may come from the graft donor. The source was peripheral blood, collected 360 days after TCRalphabeta/CD19-depleted stem cell transplant. CDR3 DNA sequence: TGCGCCAGCAGCTTGGCGCTCAACAATGAGCAGTTCTTC. Translation: CASSLALNNEQFF.